This T cell receptor (beta chain) was observed in a study of T cell repertoires in cytomegalovirus infection (dated by TCRdb to the late 2010s). About the full investigation: Because public TCR beta signatures pointed to carriage of CMV infection together with the matching HLA type, the HLA type of each donor mattered for the analysis.

Overall study outcomes, separate from this receptor: The ex vivo response was dominated by HLA-C-restricted CMV-specific TCR beta clonotypes, which also provided the single most frequent clonotype in two of eight donors. In both this cohort and an independent cohort of a few hundred donors, the cumulative frequency of public TCR beta family members distinguished carriers of CMV infection plus the relevant HLA type.

This clonotype was recorded only once. The target of this receptor is not known. No base-level quality is on record; no much larger clone is a single base apart. On its own, one read is weak support. The reads were generated on an Illumina HiSeq 1500. Starting from the raw public reads, TCRdb applied fastp trimming at Q25, assembled clones with MiXCR and retained in-frame beta chains. Rows merge per CDR3 protein into single entries with the most common DNA and genes. The sample contains under 850,000 distinct CDR3 sequences, 35% of them found a single time. In total, the top ten clones hold 2.5% to 3.5% of the sample. From its cysteine to its phenylalanine, the CDR3 spans 13 amino acids. Solely the CDR3 DNA is kept, with 39 bases framed from the first base. CDR1 and CDR2 (MNHNS, SASEGT) derive from the germline V gene. Trimming removed 6 bases from V and 6 bases from J, leaving 12 bases between the germline ends.

The sequence came from a human donor in good health (CMV status not recorded). Some clones in this sample may be carry-over from other donors' samples. Recombination connected TRBV6-1 to TRBJ1-5, with a tentative D gene TRBD1 over 6 matching bases. What was sequenced was PBMCs. The DNA sequence is TGTGCCAGCAGAGCAGGGGTCGTTCAGCCCCAGCATTTT. This gives the protein CASRAGVVQPQHF.